The entry below gives a single T cell receptor beta chain sequence along with its context. This clone appeared a few times. Its antigen is currently not known. Per-nucleotide qualities are absent, and no much larger clonotype sits a single base away. The CDR3 regions of human TCRbeta chains were analyzed by immunosequencing. In the source study's methods: Repertoire TCRs were checked for matches against a reference library of SARS-CoV-2-specific TCRs that had been generated using the MIRA antigen-specificity platform. Breadth meant the fraction of unique TCRs that were SARS-CoV-2-associated, whereas depth meant the fraction of total T cells that were SARS-CoV-2-associated. Each spike-specific TCR was assigned to its reactive spike region and to a CD4 or CD8 class using the MIRA data. Log10-transformed breadth and depth values were compared by one-way ANOVA with Sidak's multiple comparisons tests. TCRdb's version of the immuneACCESS table is confined to in-frame rearrangements and falls short of the full clone set. An unresolved V gene accounts for under half of the shortfall where checked; the remainder is of unknown origin. From that table come the V and J calls and clone size; the DNA was used to work out D and trimming. Recorded for this sample are about 140,000 clones; 90% of them occurred a single time. About 6% of the sample goes to the ten largest clones.

In light of the paper, this sample's time point label describes: about 28 days (+/-7) after the second vaccine dose. AZD1222 recipients given second doses at about 4 weeks or at about 12 weeks were pooled, since spike-specific TCR depth and breadth were not found to differ between the two schedules. The vaccinee samples were drawn from two UK trials, COV001 and COV002, one of which was a single-blind randomized controlled phase 2/3 trial testing AZD1222 (ChAdOx1 nCoV-19) in healthy adults. For TCRbeta chain sequencing, PBMC samples were collected from trial participants at day 0 and at day 28 after the second dose. The germline V gene supplies CDR1 SGHTA and CDR2 FQGNSA. At the junction V is shortened by 11 bases and J by 1 base; bases outside the gene matches: 6. Including the terminal cysteine and phenylalanine, the CDR3 comprises 13 residues. Solely the CDR3 DNA is kept, with 39 bases framed from the first base.

The sample belongs to a study of T cell responses to AZD1222 COVID-19 vaccine (dated by TCRdb to about 2021). About the study as a whole: TCR sequencing was performed for 230 to 250 trial participants, of whom some 200 were given two doses of AZD1222 and 26 were given two doses of MenACWY control vaccine. Enrollment into the trials was organized by age into subgroups of 18-55, 56-69 and 70-plus years, and those subgroups contained roughly 150, 30 and 60 TCR-sequenced participants, respectively.

On the study overall, not on this receptor specifically: Participants were mostly white British and included more females than males, and it was suggested by the authors that clonal diversity may have been underestimated. Vaccine-associated CD4 TCRs spanned the whole spike protein, with dominant responses in regions 160-218 and 743-854. Because no day 14 peak-response samples were available, the repertoires could be characterized only after the peak T cell response. In the small 56-69-year group, the increase in depth fell short of significance, most likely because of low power. Reportedly, close to half of the unique spike-specific TCRs recognized epitopes lying outside the regions that are mutated in the B.1.351 and B.1.1.7 variants. After two AZD1222 doses, both the breadth and the depth of spike-specific TCRs were significantly higher than at day 0 and than in MenACWY recipients. Conclusions about previously exposed vaccinees were limited because only six or seven AZD1222 recipients were SARS-CoV-2 seropositive at baseline.

The sequenced sample was peripheral blood, obtained 28 days after the second AZD1222 dose. Recombination linked TRBV7-2 to TRBJ2-7, and 9 junctional nucleotides match TRBD2. The TCR originated in an adult who received the AZD1222 COVID-19 vaccine. In nucleotides, the sequence is TGTGCCGGCCGGCTAGCGGGGTCCTACGAGCAGTACTTC. Translated, this gives CAGRLAGSYEQYF.